This paragraph covers one T cell receptor (beta chain) sequence. Its matching antigen is unknown. There were only healthy Caucasians among the donors. This CDR3 comprises 14 residues. Trimming removed 8 bases from V and 0 bases from J, with 8 bases in between. CDR1 and CDR2 (germline): LNHDA, SQIVND (reference sequence). TCRdb re-called the 5' RACE reads through MiXCR, storing one row per CDR3 protein. The sample shows under 1 million distinct CDR3 sequences, 9% to 15% of them seen only once. This entry belongs to a study of identical twins. General study findings and limits: For cord blood, abundant beta clonotypes had fewer insertions, unlike memory repertoires, which showed none.

These same data were also listed under a study on yellow fever vaccine responses in identical twins.

The rearrangement joins TRBV19 to TRBJ1-6, with D unclear. The source material was PBMCs. The sequence was obtained from a woman younger than 30 in good health. The CDR3 DNA reads as TGTGCCAGTCACCCGAGCTCCTATAATTCACCCCTCCACTTT. Its translation is CASHPSSYNSPLHF.